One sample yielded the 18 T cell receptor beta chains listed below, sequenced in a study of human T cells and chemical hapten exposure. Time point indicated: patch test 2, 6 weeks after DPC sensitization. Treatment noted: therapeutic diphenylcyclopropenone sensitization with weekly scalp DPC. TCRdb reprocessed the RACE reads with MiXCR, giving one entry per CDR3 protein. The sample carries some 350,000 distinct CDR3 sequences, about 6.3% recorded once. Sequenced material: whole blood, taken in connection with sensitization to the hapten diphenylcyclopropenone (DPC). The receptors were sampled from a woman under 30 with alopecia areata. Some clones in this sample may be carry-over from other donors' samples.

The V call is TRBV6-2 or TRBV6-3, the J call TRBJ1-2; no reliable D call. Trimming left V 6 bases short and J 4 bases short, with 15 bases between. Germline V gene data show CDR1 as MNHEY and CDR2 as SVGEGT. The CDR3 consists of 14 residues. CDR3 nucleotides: TGTGCCAGCAGACCCCAAGACGCATTCTATGGCTACACCTTC. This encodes CASRPQDAFYGYTF.

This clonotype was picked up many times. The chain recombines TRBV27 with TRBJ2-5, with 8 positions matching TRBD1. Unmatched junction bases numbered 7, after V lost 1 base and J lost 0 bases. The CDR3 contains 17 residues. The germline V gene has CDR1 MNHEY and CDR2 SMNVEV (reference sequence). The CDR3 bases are TGTGCCAGCAGTTTATATCAGGGGGCCATAGACCAAGAGACCCAGTACTTC. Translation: CASSLYQGAIDQETQYF.

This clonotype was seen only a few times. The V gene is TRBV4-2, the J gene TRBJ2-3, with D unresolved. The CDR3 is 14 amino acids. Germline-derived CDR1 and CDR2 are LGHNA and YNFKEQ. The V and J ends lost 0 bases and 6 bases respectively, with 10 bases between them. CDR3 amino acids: CASSQDGWGDTQYF. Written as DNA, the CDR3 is TGTGCCAGCAGCCAAGACGGATGGGGTGATACGCAGTATTTT.

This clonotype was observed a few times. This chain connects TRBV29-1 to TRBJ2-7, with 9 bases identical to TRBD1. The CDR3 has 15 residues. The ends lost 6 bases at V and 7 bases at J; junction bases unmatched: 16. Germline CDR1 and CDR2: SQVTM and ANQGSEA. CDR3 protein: CSVDTGTGLVREQYF. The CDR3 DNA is TGCAGCGTGGATACCGGGACAGGGTTGGTTCGGGAGCAGTACTTC.

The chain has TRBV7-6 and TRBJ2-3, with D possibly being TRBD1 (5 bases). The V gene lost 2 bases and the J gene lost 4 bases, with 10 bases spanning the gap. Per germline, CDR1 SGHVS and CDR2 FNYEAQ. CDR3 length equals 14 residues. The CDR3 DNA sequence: TGTGCCAGCAGCTTATGGGGCGTTTCAGATACGCAGTATTTT. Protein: CASSLWGVSDTQYF.

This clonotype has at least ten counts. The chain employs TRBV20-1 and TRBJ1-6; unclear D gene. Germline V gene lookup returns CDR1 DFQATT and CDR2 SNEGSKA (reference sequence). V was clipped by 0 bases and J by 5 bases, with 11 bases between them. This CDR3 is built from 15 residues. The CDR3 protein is CSARDLDPDNSPLHF. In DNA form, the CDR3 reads TGCAGTGCTAGAGACCTGGACCCCGATAATTCACCCCTCCACTTT.

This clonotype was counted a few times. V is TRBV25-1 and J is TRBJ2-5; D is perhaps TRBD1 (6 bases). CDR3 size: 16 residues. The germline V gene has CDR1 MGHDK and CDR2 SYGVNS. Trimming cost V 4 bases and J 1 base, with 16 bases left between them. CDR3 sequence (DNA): TGTGCCAGCAGTGCGGACAGCACCACGCCCCAAGAGACCCAGTACTTC. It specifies CASSADSTTPQETQYF.

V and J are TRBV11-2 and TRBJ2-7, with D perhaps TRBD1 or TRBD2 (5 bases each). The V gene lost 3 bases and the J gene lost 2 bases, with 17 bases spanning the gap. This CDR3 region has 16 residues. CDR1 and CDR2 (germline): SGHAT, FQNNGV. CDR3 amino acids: CASSFGLGEFTYEQYF. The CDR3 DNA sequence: TGTGCCAGCAGCTTCGGTTTGGGGGAGTTTACCTACGAGCAGTACTTC.

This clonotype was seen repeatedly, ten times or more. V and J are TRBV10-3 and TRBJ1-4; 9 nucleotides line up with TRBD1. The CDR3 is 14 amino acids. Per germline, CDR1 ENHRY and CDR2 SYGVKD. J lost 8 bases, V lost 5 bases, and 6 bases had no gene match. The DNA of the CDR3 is TGTGCCATCAGTCCGGGACAGGGACAGGAAAAACTGTTTTTT. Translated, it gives CAISPGQGQEKLFF.

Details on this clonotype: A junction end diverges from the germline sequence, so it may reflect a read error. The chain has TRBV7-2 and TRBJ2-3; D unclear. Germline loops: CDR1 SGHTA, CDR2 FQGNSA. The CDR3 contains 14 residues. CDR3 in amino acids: CASSLAWNADTQYF. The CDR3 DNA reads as TGTGCCAGCAGTTTAGCATGGAATGCAGATACGCAGTATTTT.

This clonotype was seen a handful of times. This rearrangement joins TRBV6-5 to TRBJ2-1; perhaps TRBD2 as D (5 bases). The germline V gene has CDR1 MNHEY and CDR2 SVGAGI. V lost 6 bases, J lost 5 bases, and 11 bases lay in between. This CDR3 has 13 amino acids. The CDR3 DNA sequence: TGTGCCAGCAGGTACACTAGTAACAATGAGCAGTTCTTC. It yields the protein CASRYTSNNEQFF.

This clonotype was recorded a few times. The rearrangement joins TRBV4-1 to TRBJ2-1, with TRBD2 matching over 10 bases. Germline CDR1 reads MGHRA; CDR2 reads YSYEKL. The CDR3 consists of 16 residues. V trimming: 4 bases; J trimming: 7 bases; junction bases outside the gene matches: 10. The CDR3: CASSPSSSGGPNEQFF. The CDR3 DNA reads TGCGCCAGCAGCCCCTCTTCTAGCGGGGGTCCAAATGAGCAGTTCTTC.

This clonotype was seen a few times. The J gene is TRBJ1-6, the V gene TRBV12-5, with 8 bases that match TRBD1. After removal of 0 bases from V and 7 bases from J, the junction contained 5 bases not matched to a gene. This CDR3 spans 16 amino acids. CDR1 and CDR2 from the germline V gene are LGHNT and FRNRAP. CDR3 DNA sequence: TGTGCTAGTGGTTTGGTCCTGGGACAGGACAATTCACCCCTCCACTTT. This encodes CASGLVLGQDNSPLHF.

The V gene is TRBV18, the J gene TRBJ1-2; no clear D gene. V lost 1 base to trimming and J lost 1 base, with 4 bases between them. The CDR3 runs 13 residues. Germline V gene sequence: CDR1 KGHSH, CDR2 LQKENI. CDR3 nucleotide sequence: TGTGCCAGCTCACCACGGGATAACTATGGCTACACCTTC. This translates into CASSPRDNYGYTF.

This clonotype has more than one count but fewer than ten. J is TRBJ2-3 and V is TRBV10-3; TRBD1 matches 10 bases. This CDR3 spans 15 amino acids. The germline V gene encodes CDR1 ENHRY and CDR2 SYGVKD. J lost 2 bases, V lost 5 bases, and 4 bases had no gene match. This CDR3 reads CAISLGQGDTDTQYF. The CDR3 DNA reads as TGTGCCATCAGTCTAGGACAGGGGGACACAGATACGCAGTATTTT.

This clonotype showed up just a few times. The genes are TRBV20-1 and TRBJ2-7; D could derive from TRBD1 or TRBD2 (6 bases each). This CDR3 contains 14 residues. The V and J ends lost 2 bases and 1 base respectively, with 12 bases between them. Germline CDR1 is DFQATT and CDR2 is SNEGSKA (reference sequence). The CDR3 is CSARPGAYSYEQYF. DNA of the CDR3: TGCAGTGCTAGACCGGGGGCTTATTCCTACGAGCAGTACTTC.

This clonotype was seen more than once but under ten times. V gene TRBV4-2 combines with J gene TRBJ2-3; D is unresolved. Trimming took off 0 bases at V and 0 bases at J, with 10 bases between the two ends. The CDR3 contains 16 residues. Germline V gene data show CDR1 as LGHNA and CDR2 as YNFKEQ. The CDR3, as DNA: TGTGCCAGCAGCCAAGAAAGGGCACCTAGCACAGATACGCAGTATTTT. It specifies CASSQERAPSTDTQYF.

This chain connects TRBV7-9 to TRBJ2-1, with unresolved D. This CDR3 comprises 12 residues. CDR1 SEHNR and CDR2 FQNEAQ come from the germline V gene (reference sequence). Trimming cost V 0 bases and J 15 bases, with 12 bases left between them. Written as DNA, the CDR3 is TGTGCCAGCAGCTTAGCGGTGAAGGGATGGTTCTTC. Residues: CASSLAVKGWFF.